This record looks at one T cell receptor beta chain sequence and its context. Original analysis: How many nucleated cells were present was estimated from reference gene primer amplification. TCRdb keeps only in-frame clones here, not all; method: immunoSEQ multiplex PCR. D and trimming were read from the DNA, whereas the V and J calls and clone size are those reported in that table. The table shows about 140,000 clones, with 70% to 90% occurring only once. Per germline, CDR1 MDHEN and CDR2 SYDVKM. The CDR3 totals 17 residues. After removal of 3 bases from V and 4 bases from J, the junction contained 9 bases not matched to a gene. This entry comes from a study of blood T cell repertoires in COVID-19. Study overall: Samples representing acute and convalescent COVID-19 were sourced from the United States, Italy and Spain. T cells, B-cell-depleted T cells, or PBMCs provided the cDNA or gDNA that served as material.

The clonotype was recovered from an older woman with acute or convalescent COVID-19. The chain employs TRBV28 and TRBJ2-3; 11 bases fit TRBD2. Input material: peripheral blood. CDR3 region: CASSLGLSGGAADTQYF. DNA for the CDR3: TGTGCCAGCAGTTTGGGACTTAGCGGGGGGGCCGCAGATACGCAGTATTTT. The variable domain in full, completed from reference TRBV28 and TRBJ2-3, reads DVKVTQSSRYLVKRTGEKVFLECVQDMDHENMFWYRQDPGLGLRLIYFSYDVKMKEKGDIPEGYSVSREKKERFSLILESASTNQTSMYLCASSLGLSGGAADTQYFGPGTRLTVL.